This T cell receptor beta chain appears in the sequencing data of a study of cytomegalovirus exposure and HLA in healthy donors (dated by TCRdb to about 2017). Regarding the study in general: In an earlier analysis of some 610 of the donors, 276 Gb of sequence data and 90 million to 120 million unique TCR beta sequences from some 170 million T cells were reported. An early release that covered around 590 HLA-typed donors contained about 300 gigabases of sequencing data and 75 million to 100 million unique TCR sequences. Of the 300 to 500 genotyped donors, 80% to 90% were placed in the genetic ancestry cluster associated with self-reported Caucasian donors. The study aimed to test whether cataloging public T cell receptors could reveal signatures of past pathogen exposure. Using immunosequencing, the study profiled T cell repertoires from 666 subjects and related those repertoires to cytomegalovirus serostatus. In addition to the first cohort of 500 to 850 subjects, a separate validation cohort of 120 different subjects was used. The study combined high-throughput TCR immunosequencing, statistical association of individual TCRs with disease status, and machine learning to predict cytomegalovirus infection status. In a later analysis, previously published TCR beta repertoires from 550 to 750 donors were re-analyzed and high-resolution HLA genotyping was added so that TCR occurrence patterns could be studied. In the later analysis, no new phenotypic data were used to find candidate immune exposures; instead, reliance was placed on TCR beta sequences and their occurrence across donors. An earlier analysis of around 540 of the donors applied high-throughput TCR beta sequencing to assess whether each TCR beta V gene segment acted as functional or pseudogenic. Alongside the repertoire data, information on donor age, sex, ethnicity and CMV serostatus was compiled. In a later genetic analysis, genome-wide SNP genotypes for about three fifths of the 666 donors were used, and that subset was treated as a discovery cohort. Every repertoire in the discovery cohort had been generated on one and the same sequencing platform. Class I and class II HLA loci were covered by the typing at four-digit resolution. Typing coverage varied by locus: 629-630 donors for A, B, C, DRB1 and DQB1; 522 for DQA1; around 570 for DPA1; under 490 for DPB1. Roughly 5 DR-DQ haplotypes were handled as single units for association and clustering, since linkage in the cohort was strong. Across some 400 genotyped donors of the cohort, an average of approximately 240,000 unique TCR beta nucleotide sequences per donor were sequenced, and roughly 17% of those sequences were non-productive.

Study-wide conclusions, independent of this receptor: Strong co-occurrence of HLA alleles, especially DR and DQ, made assigning TCR associations to individual alleles difficult. Linkage disequilibrium might explain the correlated functional status among segregating V segments, but an unknown experimental factor could not be excluded. A further reported finding was that TCR beta sequences accurately predicted the HLA-A and HLA-B alleles for most subjects in the first cohort. The 87-base-pair reads could not distinguish some IMGT-functional V segments, including TRBV6-2 and TRBV6-3, so those segments were excluded. In vitro tests confirmed that three of the cytomegalovirus-associated TCR beta chains recognize cytomegalovirus antigens. Cytomegalovirus status was reported to be diagnosed by the classifier with high specificity and sensitivity in both the original and validation cohorts. At a false discovery rate of 0.05, a later analysis linked 16,951 TCR beta sequences to specific HLA alleles. According to a later analysis, TCR association rates differed among HLA loci, with DRB1 alleles showing the most associated TCRs and HLA-C alleles showing the fewest. Immune exposure information for the cohort was limited to CMV serostatus. Roughly uniform sequencing depth across donors was assumed in presence/absence analyses, although this assumption may not hold. In this cohort, only TCR beta chains were sequenced, and detectable features were limited by the absence of alpha or paired-chain data. According to a later analysis, parvovirus B19, influenza, CMV and Epstein-Barr virus appeared linked to several top co-occurrence clusters. According to the authors, the approach could potentially be generalized to other disease states and immunological phenotypes. Because HLA typing was missing for some donors at each locus, association tests included only the typed subset. In the study, 150 to 200 TCR beta chains were listed as associated with cytomegalovirus. A cluster of highly shared sequence variants was judged likely to represent a technical artifact of the sequencing pipeline. In a later genetic analysis, a missense DCLRE1C variant was associated with V-gene and J-gene trimming of TCR beta chains, and the association was replicated in an independent cohort. Over 15 rarely observed V segments, including chromosome 9 orphons, were excluded from the earlier analysis of several hundred of the donors because counts were too low. In a later analysis, HLA-associated TCR beta chains showed more clonal expansion and lower generation probabilities than non-associated chains that were equally common. In an earlier analysis of roughly 560 of the donors, most TCR beta V segments were observed in productive rearrangements about 90% or about 30% of the time, broadly matching IMGT annotations. Across donors, most TCR sequences were observed very rarely, whereas some public TCRs were present in many individuals. According to a later analysis, most CMV-associated TCR beta chains appeared to be HLA-restricted, and the HLA associations seemed to be driven largely by CMV exposure. A later genetic analysis reported fewer N-insertions in productive TCRs among donors in an Asian-associated ancestry cluster than the approximately 670-donor mean.

Libraries came from the immunoSEQ multiplex PCR assay. For the multiplex PCR, a mixture combining 60 forward primers for TCR Vbeta segments and 13 reverse primers for TCR Jbeta segments was used. The CDR3 region of rearranged TCR beta genes was amplified from genomic DNA with a multiplex PCR assay. The amplified TCR beta libraries were sequenced on the Illumina HiSeq System as 87-base-pair reads. The paper's processing steps were these. In a later analysis, some 80 million unique TCR beta chains were counted across the 666 repertoires, and roughly 9.9 million of these chains were shared by at least two donors. To remove PCR and sequencing errors, raw reads were error-corrected and collapsed into unique sequences using a nearest-neighbor algorithm that merged closely related sequences. Alignment of CDR3 sequences to IMGT reference sequences was used to assign V, D and J gene segments. For a sequence to be retained, at least a six-nucleotide match to both a V gene segment and a J gene segment was required. A rearrangement was called productive if the CDR3 had no stop codons and remained in frame with V and J, and every other rearrangement was called non-productive. CDR3 was defined by IMGT convention, running from the second conserved V-encoded cysteine to the conserved J-encoded phenylalanine. The earlier analysis of some 540 of the donors excluded any sequence lacking an unambiguous match to a single V gene segment. An earlier analysis of 587 of the donors classified V segments as functional when productive rearrangements were above 56.7% and as segregating when the standard deviation between donors was above 5%. To diagnose cytomegalovirus status from the catalog of TCR beta chain sequences, a statistical classification framework was built. In a later analysis, V and J genes were assigned by comparing TCR nucleotide sequences against IMGT/GENE-DB human TR gene sequences. The TCRdist pipeline was used in a later analysis to assign CDR3 sequences and most-parsimonious VDJ recombination scenarios. In a later analysis, every TCR beta chain was defined by the combination of its CDR3 amino acid sequence and its V-gene family, and reads without a unique V-gene family were dropped. To address suspected cross-contamination and a sequencing artifact, a later analysis removed roughly 640 highly shared, low-generation-probability nucleotide sequences. For each public chain, a later analysis derived a clonal expansion index from normalized ranks of inferred template counts within each repertoire. Generation probabilities in a later analysis came from a VDJ recombination model fitted to out-of-frame rearrangements, and those results were checked against IGoR. Hypergeometric tests were used in a later analysis to score TCR-TCR, TCR-HLA and TCR-CMV co-occurrence, with a repertoire-size bias correction applied to the TCR pairs. To estimate false discovery rates, a later analysis permuted the HLA or CMV assignments 20 times. In a later analysis, co-occurring TCRs were grouped with DBSCAN, and TCRdist sequence similarity was added when clustering was performed within HLA-allele-positive subsets. Repertoires with fewer than 30,000 or more than 120,000 public chains, plus five repertoires with anomalous nucleotide sharing, were excluded from co-occurrence clustering. Not all clones reach the TCRdb copy of this immuneACCESS table, which keeps in-frame sequences only. Checked studies attribute under half of the gap to unresolved V genes and leave the rest unexplained. The V and J calls and clone size come from that table; D and trimming were worked out from the DNA. The sample table records over 150,000 clones; 80% of these occur just once. The top ten constitute approximately 8.7% of the sample.

This clone has more than one count but fewer than ten. It has no known antigen specificity. No per-base quality is available; no much larger clone lies one base away. From its cysteine to its phenylalanine, the CDR3 spans 11 amino acids. The sequence is cut down to CDR3 DNA, 33 bases in frame from base 1. CDR1 and CDR2 are read off the germline V gene (reference sequence) as DFQATT and SNEGSKA. V and J are truncated by 6 bases and 2 bases respectively, leaving an intervening sequence of 5 bases. The cohort was made up of several hundred healthy bone marrow donors. Cohort members were all nominally healthy when sampled, although unrecorded immune exposures were likely present. The donor tested CMV seropositive and was one of the 289 seropositive cohort members. A peripheral blood sample was collected from each donor, and TCR beta sequencing was performed on peripheral blood mononuclear cells. Genomic DNA extraction from the blood cell samples was performed with the Qiagen DNeasy Blood Extraction Kit.

This sequence originates from a man aged 18 to 30 in good health and CMV-seropositive. Recombination connected TRBV20-1 to TRBJ1-3; the D gene is unclear. The sample was PBMCs. The DNA reads as follows: TGCAGTGCCGGAGCTGGAAACACCATATATTTT. Its protein reads: CSAGAGNTIYF.